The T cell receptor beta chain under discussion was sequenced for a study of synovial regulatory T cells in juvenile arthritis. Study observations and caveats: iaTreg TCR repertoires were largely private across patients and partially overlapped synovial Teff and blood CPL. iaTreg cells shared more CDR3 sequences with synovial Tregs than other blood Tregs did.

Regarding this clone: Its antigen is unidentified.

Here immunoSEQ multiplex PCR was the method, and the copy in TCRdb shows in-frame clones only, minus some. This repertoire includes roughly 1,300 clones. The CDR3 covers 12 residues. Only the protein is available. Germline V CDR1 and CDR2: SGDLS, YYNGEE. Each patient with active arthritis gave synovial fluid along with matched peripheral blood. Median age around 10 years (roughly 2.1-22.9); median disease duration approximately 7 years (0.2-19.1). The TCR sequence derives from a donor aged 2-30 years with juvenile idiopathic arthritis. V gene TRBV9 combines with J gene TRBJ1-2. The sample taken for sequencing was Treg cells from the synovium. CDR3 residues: CASQGGVYGYTF.